The clone carrying this T cell receptor beta chain has more than one count but fewer than ten. The target antigen is unknown. The data were taken from a study of type 1 regulatory T cells. The overall study: This in vitro CD4 product, T-allo10, is enriched for Tr1 cells and alloantigen-specific.

The J segment lost 9 bases and the V segment lost 0 bases, leaving 5 bases of the junction unmatched. The CDR3 has 15 residues. Germline CDR1 is SGHRS and CDR2 is YFSETQ. TCRdb called the reads again in MiXCR, with one record for every CDR3 protein. The table records 60,000 to 80,000 distinct CDR3 sequences, 55% to 80% of them present only once. The sequencing sample was made of cultured T cells, either the whole culture or a sorted T cell fraction (not recorded which). The subset: Tr1-enriched cell product generated in vitro against host alloantigens. The receptor was derived from a human donor in good health. The V call is TRBV5-1, the J call TRBJ2-1, with 11 bases identical to TRBD1. CDR3 amino acids: CASSLDGQGAVEQFF. The CDR3 region has the DNA TGCGCCAGCAGCTTGGACGGACAGGGGGCTGTTGAGCAGTTCTTC.